Below, 30 T cell receptor beta chains from the same sample are listed, as sequenced in a study of shared clonotypes between healthy human individuals. Some clones are missing from TCRdb's copy, which holds only in-frame ones; the method was immunoSEQ multiplex PCR. The repertoire holds some 790,000 clones, just under 75% seen once, with around 1.7% in the top ten. The material sequenced was memory CD4+ T cells sorted from blood. Sample subset: CD45RA-negative fraction. The receptor source for this set is a woman in her thirties in good health.

The chain uses TRBV19 and TRBJ2-7; 7 bases match TRBD1. Per the germline V gene, CDR1 is LNHDA and CDR2 is SQIVND (reference sequence). The V segment lost 7 bases and the J segment 5 bases; nucleotides outside the gene matches: 11. The CDR3 is made up of 14 amino acids. The CDR3 nucleotides are TGTGCCAGTAAGGAACAGACAGGGTCACACGAGCAGTACTTC. Translated: CASKEQTGSHEQYF. Full variable domain (missing parts from reference TRBV19 and TRBJ2-7): DGGITQSPKYLFRKEGQNVTLSCEQNLNHDAMYWYRQDPGQGLRLIYYSQIVNDFQKGDIAEGYSVSREKKESFPLTVTSAQKNPTAFYLCASKEQTGSHEQYFGPGTRLTVT.

The CDR3, as DNA: TGTGCCAGCAGTAGAGGTGGTTCGAACACTGAAGCTTTCTTT. This encodes CASSRGGSNTEAFF. The chain joins TRBV7-8 to TRBJ1-1; D is unclear. The V and J ends lost 6 bases and 1 base respectively, with 12 bases between them. Germline loops: CDR1 SGHVS, CDR2 FQNEAQ. The CDR3 is 14 amino acids.

CDR3 protein: CASSLFLGAGAGETQYF. For the CDR3, the DNA is TGTGCCAGCAGCTTATTCTTAGGGGCCGGCGCCGGGGAGACCCAGTACTTC. This chain links TRBV7-2 with TRBJ2-5; tentative D call: TRBD1 (5 bases). V was pared by 2 bases and J by 5 bases, with 21 bases between. CDR1 is SGHTA, CDR2 FQGNSA, per germline. The CDR3 has 17 amino acids.

This clone was seen more than once but under ten times. This chain connects TRBV7-2 to TRBJ2-7; D unresolved. This CDR3 comprises 15 residues. Germline V gene lookup returns CDR1 SGHTA and CDR2 FQGNSA. V lost 3 bases to trimming and J lost 2 bases, with 14 bases between them. The CDR3 DNA reads as TGTGCCAGCAGCTTGGATACGTTGGGGACCTACGAGCAGTACTTC. Translation gives CASSLDTLGTYEQYF.

The chain joins TRBV6-6 to TRBJ2-7, with D maybe TRBD1 (6 bases). The CDR3 loop spans 15 amino acids. Germline CDR1 MNHNY, CDR2 SVGAGI (reference sequence). The ends were cut back, 2 bases at V and 0 bases at J, with 11 bases in the middle. CDR3 DNA: TGTGCCAGCAGTTACGGACAGTCCGACTCCTACGAGCAGTACTTC. Translation: CASSYGQSDSYEQYF.

The CDR3: CASTHGDRSVYEQYF. The CDR3 nucleotides are TGTGCCAGCACTCATGGCGACAGGTCTGTATACGAGCAGTACTTC. This chain joins TRBV6-1 and TRBJ2-7, with D tentatively TRBD1 (6 bases). V was clipped by 7 bases and J by 4 bases, with 20 bases between them. The CDR3 has 15 amino acids. The germline CDR1 and CDR2 sequences are MNHNS and SASEGT.

V usage is TRBV19 and J usage is TRBJ1-1, with no clear D. Trimming stripped 8 bases from V and 0 bases from J, with 13 bases between. The CDR3 is made up of 14 amino acids. Germline values: CDR1 LNHDA, CDR2 SQIVND (reference sequence). CDR3 sequence: CASGYGYLNTEAFF. CDR3 nucleotide sequence: TGTGCCAGTGGATACGGGTATTTGAACACTGAAGCTTTCTTT. The full variable domain, its missing parts supplied by reference TRBV19 and TRBJ1-1, is DGGITQSPKYLFRKEGQNVTLSCEQNLNHDAMYWYRQDPGQGLRLIYYSQIVNDFQKGDIAEGYSVSREKKESFPLTVTSAQKNPTAFYLCASGYGYLNTEAFFGQGTRLTVV.

The chain has TRBV27 and TRBJ1-1, with no clear D. From germline, CDR1 is MNHEY and CDR2 SMNVEV (reference sequence). The CDR3 is 14 amino acids. Trimming removed 5 bases from V and 0 bases from J, with 10 bases in between. The CDR3: CASSPSVVNTEAFF. The CDR3 DNA reads as TGTGCCAGCAGTCCTTCCGTGGTGAACACTGAAGCTTTCTTT.

The rearrangement uses TRBV19 and TRBJ2-2; 9 bases are shared with TRBD1. Trimming removed 5 bases from V and 0 bases from J; junction bases left unmatched: 4. Per germline, CDR1 LNHDA and CDR2 SQIVND (reference sequence). CDR3 length: 16 amino acids. CDR3 sequence reads: CASSLRTGANTGELFF. For the CDR3, the DNA is TGTGCCAGTAGTCTCCGGACAGGGGCGAACACCGGGGAGCTGTTTTTT. Variable domain in full (rest from reference TRBV19 and TRBJ2-2): DGGITQSPKYLFRKEGQNVTLSCEQNLNHDAMYWYRQDPGQGLRLIYYSQIVNDFQKGDIAEGYSVSREKKESFPLTVTSAQKNPTAFYLCASSLRTGANTGELFFGEGSRLTVL.

Worth noting for this clone: This may arise from a read error, as a much more abundant clone is one base away. This sequence joins TRBV21-1 and TRBJ2-3. TRBV21-1 is a listed pseudogene. This CDR3 region has 12 residues. The CDR3 DNA is TGTGCCAGCAGGGGGAGCACAGATACGCAGTATTTT. Its translation is CASRGSTDTQYF.

This chain uses TRBV6-1 with TRBJ1-5; D is possibly TRBD1 (5 bases). The ends were cut back, 7 bases at V and 2 bases at J, with 12 bases in the middle. The CDR3 has 14 residues. Looked up from germline, CDR1 is MNHNS and CDR2 is SASEGT. CDR3 bases: TGTGCCAGCACCCCCAAGACAGGCAATCAGCCCCAGCATTTT. Its translation is CASTPKTGNQPQHF.

The chain has TRBV5-1 and TRBJ2-7; D may be TRBD2 (6 bases). The CDR3 runs to 14 residues. Germline values: CDR1 SGHRS, CDR2 YFSETQ. V gave up 4 bases and J gave up 3 bases, with 14 bases separating them. The CDR3 spells CASSRLVPDYEQYF. The DNA for the CDR3 is TGCGCCAGCAGCCGACTAGTCCCGGACTACGAGCAGTACTTC.

This clone occurred once. The chain has TRBV6-1 and TRBJ1-5, with 10 bases fitting TRBD1. Unmatched junction bases numbered 4, after V lost 3 bases and J lost 5 bases. CDR3 size: 15 residues. CDR1 and CDR2 from the germline V gene are MNHNS and SASEGT. The CDR3 DNA follows: TGTGCCAGCAGTGATTGGGGACAGGGGTATCAGCCCCAGCATTTT. Its protein product is CASSDWGQGYQPQHF.

A few counts support this clone. The CDR3 loop reads CASSFMTGNNEQFF. The DNA of the CDR3 is TGTGCCAGTAGTTTCATGACTGGTAATAATGAGCAGTTCTTC. This chain connects TRBV19 to TRBJ2-1; D unclear. The CDR3 loop spans 14 amino acids. CDR1 and CDR2 (germline): LNHDA, SQIVND (reference sequence). Deletions cut 5 bases from V and 7 bases from J, with 15 bases between.

The chain is built from TRBV10-3 and TRBJ2-5; 7 bases agree with TRBD2. In germline, CDR1 is ENHRY, CDR2 SYGVKD. J was trimmed by 2 bases and V by 5 bases; bases with no gene match: 11. This CDR3 has 16 amino acids. The CDR3 region has the DNA TGTGCCATCAGTAGGCTCGAGCGGGAACGACAAGAGACCCAGTACTTC. Translated: CAISRLERERQETQYF.

The count of this clone is one. This sequence joins TRBV25-1 and TRBJ2-1, with D possibly being TRBD2 (5 bases). V was clipped by 5 bases and J by 2 bases, with 10 bases between them. The CDR3 is 14 amino acids. Germline V gene sequence: CDR1 MGHDK, CDR2 SYGVNS. The CDR3: CASSTDYAYNEQFF. CDR3 DNA sequence: TGTGCCAGCAGTACCGACTACGCCTACAATGAGCAGTTCTTC.

The genes are TRBV4-2 and TRBJ2-3, with TRBD2 identical over 8 bases. V lost 4 bases to trimming and J lost 4 bases; unmatched junction nucleotides: 10. The CDR3 is 16 residues long. Per the germline V gene, CDR1 is LGHNA and CDR2 is YNFKEQ. The CDR3 sequence: CASSLLTSGQADTQYF. DNA of the CDR3: TGTGCCAGCAGCCTTCTAACTAGCGGTCAGGCAGATACGCAGTATTTT.

The rearrangement joins TRBV10-3 to TRBJ2-7, with 9 bases lining up with TRBD2. The CDR3 spans 18 residues. V was clipped by 2 bases and J by 0 bases; unmatched bases: 11. Germline V gene data show CDR1 as ENHRY and CDR2 as SYGVKD. The CDR3 sequence: CAISEPTSGARSSYEQYF. The CDR3 DNA reads as TGTGCCATCAGTGAGCCGACTAGCGGAGCCCGGAGCTCCTACGAGCAGTACTTC.

This chain uses TRBV7-2 with TRBJ2-7; 9 nucleotides line up with TRBD2. CDR1 SGHTA and CDR2 FQGNSA come from the germline V gene. The CDR3 is 15 residues long. V gave up 5 bases and J gave up 2 bases; unmatched junction bases: 7. CDR3 in amino acids: CASSGAGGGPYEQYF. DNA for the CDR3: TGTGCCAGCAGCGGAGCGGGAGGAGGACCCTACGAGCAGTACTTC.

This chain connects TRBV2 to TRBJ2-7, with 14 bases identical to TRBD2. The CDR3 length is 18 residues. CDR1 is SNHLY, CDR2 FYNNEI, per germline. J lost 5 bases, V lost 6 bases, and 15 bases had no gene match. CDR3 loop: CASRDAHRGLAGAHEQYF. DNA of the CDR3: TGTGCCAGCAGAGACGCCCATAGGGGACTAGCGGGAGCCCACGAGCAGTACTTC. Together with reference TRBV2 and TRBJ2-7, the CDR3 gives the full variable domain: EPEVTQTPSHQVTQMGQEVILRCVPISNHLYFYWYRQILGQKVEFLVSFYNNEISEKSEIFDDQFSVERPDGSNFTLKIRSTKLEDSAMYFCASRDAHRGLAGAHEQYFGPGTRLTVT.

The chain links TRBV4-1 to TRBJ1-3; D not resolved. V lost 1 base, J lost 0 bases, and 10 bases lay in between. Germline assignment: CDR1 MGHRA and CDR2 YSYEKL. The CDR3 covers 16 residues. The CDR3 loop is CASSQGRGYSGNTIYF. The CDR3 DNA follows: TGCGCCAGCAGCCAAGGACGGGGATACTCTGGAAACACCATATATTTT.

CDR3 sequence: CASKPGLAKNIQYF. DNA for the CDR3: TGTGCCAGCAAACCGGGACTAGCCAAAAACATTCAGTACTTC. The chain employs TRBV2 and TRBJ2-4; tentative D call: TRBD2 (6 bases). V gave up 7 bases and J gave up 0 bases, with 10 bases separating them. CDR3 length: 14 amino acids. CDR1 SNHLY and CDR2 FYNNEI come from the germline V gene.

The V call is TRBV6-5, the J call TRBJ1-2; D remains ambiguous. The CDR3 is 12 residues long. The germline V gene encodes CDR1 MNHEY and CDR2 SVGAGI. Trimming removed 5 bases from V and 5 bases from J, with 9 bases in between. For the CDR3, the DNA is TGTGCCAGCAGTCTAGCGATATATGGCTACACCTTC. Translated: CASSLAIYGYTF.

This chain uses TRBV18 with TRBJ2-1; D unresolved. The CDR3 has 13 amino acids. V was trimmed by 0 bases and J by 10 bases, leaving 10 bases between them. Germline CDR1 reads KGHSH; CDR2 reads LQKENI. Here the CDR3 DNA reads TGTGCCAGCTCACCACCCCTGATGAACGAGCAGTTCTTC. It codes for CASSPPLMNEQFF.

The chain employs TRBV4-2 and TRBJ2-3; the D is unclear. V lost 4 bases and J 6 bases, leaving 8 bases between the germline ends. The CDR3 runs 12 residues. Germline CDR1 LGHNA, CDR2 YNFKEQ. The CDR3 region is CASSRSRDTQYF. The CDR3 nucleotides are TGTGCCAGCAGCCGAAGCAGGGATACGCAGTATTTT.

The V call is TRBV4-2, the J call TRBJ1-1; perhaps TRBD1 as D (5 bases). This CDR3 comprises 16 residues. V was pared by 5 bases and J by 0 bases, with 16 bases between. Germline CDR1 reads LGHNA; CDR2 reads YNFKEQ. The CDR3, as DNA: TGTGCCAGCAGCTTTCCAGGGTTGGGCCTGAACACTGAAGCTTTCTTT. This encodes CASSFPGLGLNTEAFF.

This clone has just a few counts. The V and J genes are TRBV19 and TRBJ2-3; D is ambiguous. Looked up from germline, CDR1 is LNHDA and CDR2 is SQIVND (reference sequence). V was pared by 8 bases and J by 1 base, with 7 bases between. The CDR3 extends over 12 amino acids. CDR3 nucleotides: TGTGCCAGTGCAAGCGGCACAGATACGCAGTATTTT. Its protein is CASASGTDTQYF.

This clone was recorded at least ten times. The CDR3 sequence: CASSPRDTSSTDTQYF. CDR3 sequence (DNA): TGTGCCAGCTCACCCCGGGACACTTCTAGCACAGATACGCAGTATTTT. The chain joins TRBV18 to TRBJ2-3; tentative D call: TRBD1 (6 bases). The CDR3 is 16 residues long. The V end was cut by 3 bases, the J end by 0 bases, with 13 bases between. Per germline, CDR1 KGHSH and CDR2 LQKENI.

At least ten counts were recorded for this clone. This chain connects TRBV28 to TRBJ2-7; D uncertain. The CDR3 sequence is 17 residues long. Trimming left V 5 bases short and J 6 bases short, with 26 bases between. CDR1 is MDHEN, CDR2 SYDVKM, per germline. DNA of the CDR3: TGTGCCAGCAGTCCCAACCTTGGGTGGGGTAATCGGACCGAGCAGTACTTC. It specifies CASSPNLGWGNRTEQYF. The full variable domain, completed using reference TRBV28 and TRBJ2-7, is DVKVTQSSRYLVKRTGEKVFLECVQDMDHENMFWYRQDPGLGLRLIYFSYDVKMKEKGDIPEGYSVSREKKERFSLILESASTNQTSMYLCASSPNLGWGNRTEQYFGPGTRLTVT.

This chain connects TRBV5-4 to TRBJ1-5, with TRBD1 matching over 7 bases. The length of the CDR3 is 15 residues. Germline CDR1 SGHNT, CDR2 YYREEE (reference sequence). Trimming at V came to 3 bases and at J to 2 bases, leaving 5 bases not matched to a gene. The CDR3 loop reads CASSSTGSGNQPQHF. DNA of the CDR3: TGTGCCAGCAGCTCGACAGGGTCAGGCAATCAGCCCCAGCATTTT.